The 17 T cell receptor beta chains below were found in one sample sequenced in a study of OX40 agonist ivuxolimab in advanced cancers. Profiled with immunoSEQ multiplex PCR; TCRdb holds only in-frame clones, not every one. The profile shows roughly 63,000 clones, roughly nine tenths of them singletons. Sequenced here: CD4+ or CD8+ T cells sorted from blood, sampled in a trial of the OX40 agonist ivuxolimab. These receptors originate from an adult with an advanced solid tumor such as melanoma, head and neck, liver or kidney cancer.

The gene calls are TRBV27 and TRBJ1-4, with D unclear. This CDR3 has 12 residues. The V end lost 9 bases, the J end lost 3 bases, and 8 bases lay between the germline ends. Per germline, CDR1 MNHEY and CDR2 SMNVEV (reference sequence). CDR3 sequence reads: CASSRPNEKLFF. The CDR3 DNA follows: TGTGCCAGTAGCCGCCCTAATGAAAAACTGTTTTTT.

The chain combines TRBV19 with TRBJ2-7; 8 nucleotides match TRBD1. J lost 3 bases, V lost 5 bases, and 6 bases had no gene match. CDR1 is LNHDA, CDR2 SQIVND, per germline (reference sequence). The length of the CDR3 is 14 residues. CDR3 coding DNA: TGTGCCAGTAGTCCCGGACAGGGACACTACGAGCAGTACTTC. It specifies CASSPGQGHYEQYF.

DNA of the CDR3: TGTGCCAGTAGCCCGGTACTCGACTCCTACGAGCAGTACTTC. Protein product: CASSPVLDSYEQYF. The rearrangement joins TRBV19 to TRBJ2-7; unclear D gene. The CDR3 has 14 residues. Trimming removed 6 bases at V and 0 bases at J, with 12 bases between. Germline V CDR1 and CDR2: LNHDA, SQIVND (reference sequence).

The chain recombines TRBV11-2 with TRBJ2-7; 7 bases are shared with TRBD1. The germline V gene has CDR1 SGHAT and CDR2 FQNNGV. J lost 6 bases, V lost 0 bases, and 5 bases had no gene match. This CDR3 spans 14 amino acids. The CDR3 protein is CASSLDPTGTEQYF. The CDR3 DNA reads as TGTGCCAGCAGCTTAGATCCGACAGGGACCGAGCAGTACTTC.

This clone was detected only once. V is TRBV28 and J is TRBJ1-1; TRBD1 is a possible D gene (6 bases). CDR3 length: 14 residues. The germline CDR1 and CDR2 sequences are MDHEN and SYDVKM. The V and J ends lost 5 bases and 9 bases respectively, with 19 bases between them. CDR3 region: CASSPRGGGPKAFF. Here the CDR3 DNA reads TGTGCCAGCAGTCCTCGCGGGGGGGGCCCCAAAGCTTTCTTT.

V and J are TRBV28 and TRBJ2-1, with a possible D match to TRBD2 (5 bases). CDR3 length: 15 amino acids. Looked up from germline, CDR1 is MDHEN and CDR2 is SYDVKM. Trimming pared 1 base from V and 3 bases from J, leaving 10 bases between. CDR3 loop: CASSLSLDYYNEQFF. The CDR3 nucleotides read TGTGCCAGCAGTTTATCACTAGATTACTACAATGAGCAGTTCTTC. The entire variable domain, with the rest obtained from reference TRBV28 and TRBJ2-1, is as follows: DVKVTQSSRYLVKRTGEKVFLECVQDMDHENMFWYRQDPGLGLRLIYFSYDVKMKEKGDIPEGYSVSREKKERFSLILESASTNQTSMYLCASSLSLDYYNEQFFGPGTRLTVL.

The rearrangement links TRBV13 to TRBJ1-1; D gene unclear. From germline, CDR1 is PRHDT and CDR2 FYEKMQ (reference sequence). CDR3 length equals 13 residues. Trimming shortened V by 5 bases and J by 4 bases, and 11 bases separated the two germline ends. For the CDR3, the DNA is TGTGCCAGCAGCCTCCCTTGGGGCACTGAAGCTTTCTTT. The encoded protein is CASSLPWGTEAFF.

This chain links TRBV21-1 with TRBJ2-7; the D call in the table, TRBD2, was not verified against the DNA. TRBV21-1 is tagged as a pseudogene. The CDR3 length is 20 residues. The CDR3 DNA is TGTGCCAGCAGCAAGGGGTGGGGGACTAGCGGGAGCTTAAGCTCCTACGAGCAGTACTTC. It codes for CASSKGWGTSGSLSSYEQYF.

The chain links TRBV10-3 to TRBJ1-4; 8 bases line up with TRBD1. Germline assignment: CDR1 ENHRY and CDR2 SYGVKD. The ends lost 4 bases at V and 6 bases at J; junction bases unmatched: 7. The CDR3 sequence is 15 residues long. CDR3 sequence: CAISVGQGGDEKLFF. The CDR3 DNA follows: TGTGCCATCAGTGTAGGACAGGGTGGCGATGAAAAACTGTTTTTT.

CDR3 bases: TGTGCCAGCAGCTTAAGTGGCGGAATGAACACTGAAGCTTTCTTT. This gives the protein CASSLSGGMNTEAFF. The chain links TRBV7-3 to TRBJ1-1; no firm D call. Germline V CDR1 and CDR2: SGHTA, FQGTGA. This CDR3 comprises 15 residues. Trimming pared 1 base from V and 0 bases from J, leaving 9 bases between. Variable domain in full (rest from reference TRBV7-3 and TRBJ1-1): GAGVSQTPSNKVTEKGKYVELRCDPISGHTALYWYRQSLGQGPEFLIYFQGTGAADDSGLPNDRFFAVRPEGSVSTLKIQRTERGDSAVYLCASSLSGGMNTEAFFGQGTRLTVV.

The gene calls are TRBV5-1 and TRBJ2-6; unclear D gene. V was cut by 7 bases and J by 1 base, with 3 bases left in between. CDR3 size: 12 residues. Germline lookup yields CDR1 SGHRS and CDR2 YFSETQ. The CDR3 nucleotides read TGCGCCAGCCAATCTGGGGCCAACGTCCTGACTTTC. It translates to CASQSGANVLTF. Full variable domain (rest looked up from reference TRBV5-1 and TRBJ2-6): KAGVTQTPRYLIKTRGQQVTLSCSPISGHRSVSWYQQTPGQGLQFLFEYFSETQRNKGNFPGRFSGRQFSNSRSEMNVSTLELGDSALYLCASQSGANVLTFGAGSRLTVL.

This rearrangement joins TRBV27 to TRBJ2-1; D is unresolved. Germline V lookup: CDR1 MNHEY, CDR2 SMNVEV (reference sequence). Trimming pared 4 bases from V and 6 bases from J, leaving 10 bases between. The CDR3 covers 13 residues. Written as DNA, the CDR3 is TGTGCCAGCAGTTCGGACGCCTCCAATGAGCAGTTCTTC. This translates into CASSSDASNEQFF.

This chain links TRBV7-6 with TRBJ1-1, with 8 positions matching TRBD1. The germline V gene has CDR1 SGHVS and CDR2 FNYEAQ. With V trimmed by 1 base and J by 1 base, 2 bases remained unmatched. The CDR3 consists of 15 residues. CDR3 bases: TGTGCCAGCAGCTTAGGTCAGGGGGCGAACACTGAAGCTTTCTTT. Translating it yields CASSLGQGANTEAFF.

This rearrangement joins TRBV19 to TRBJ2-7; D not resolved. From germline, CDR1 is LNHDA and CDR2 SQIVND (reference sequence). The CDR3 length is 13 residues. The CDR3 loop is CDSCLGPRYEQYF. The CDR3 region has the DNA TGTGACTCATGTTTGGGTCCACGCTACGAGCAGTACTTC.

This clone was recorded once. This chain links TRBV29-1 with TRBJ1-1; 9 bases line up with TRBD1. Germline V lookup: CDR1 SQVTM, CDR2 ANQGSEA. The CDR3 length is 15 residues. Trimming at V came to 6 bases and at J to 3 bases, leaving 11 bases not matched to a gene. This CDR3 is CSVDESGTGYTEAFF. For the CDR3, the DNA is TGCAGCGTCGACGAGTCCGGGACAGGGTACACTGAAGCTTTCTTT.

The chain recombines TRBV5-1 with TRBJ2-7; TRBD2 matches 7 bases. In germline, CDR1 is SGHRS, CDR2 YFSETQ. The CDR3 spans 13 residues. J was trimmed by 4 bases and V by 4 bases; bases with no gene match: 5. CDR3: CASSQGLLYEQYF. The CDR3 DNA reads TGCGCCAGCAGCCAGGGACTACTTTACGAGCAGTACTTC. Variable domain in full (rest from reference TRBV5-1 and TRBJ2-7): KAGVTQTPRYLIKTRGQQVTLSCSPISGHRSVSWYQQTPGQGLQFLFEYFSETQRNKGNFPGRFSGRQFSNSRSEMNVSTLELGDSALYLCASSQGLLYEQYFGPGTRLTVT.

The chain combines TRBV19 with TRBJ2-1; D not certain. From germline, CDR1 is LNHDA and CDR2 SQIVND (reference sequence). The V and J ends lost 5 bases and 6 bases respectively, with 14 bases between them. This CDR3 region has 14 residues. CDR3: CASSWGRAVNEQFF. CDR3 bases: TGTGCCAGTAGTTGGGGTCGGGCTGTCAATGAGCAGTTCTTC.